These 17 T cell receptor beta chains came from one sample sequenced in a study of human thymus T cells. Some clones are missing from TCRdb's copy, which holds only in-frame ones; the method was immunoSEQ multiplex PCR. The sample yields about 46,000 clones, roughly 94% seen once. Sequenced input: blood. These receptors were taken from a girl in the first two years of life with a congenital heart defect but otherwise immunologically healthy.

The chain is built from TRBV28 and TRBJ2-7; D may correspond to TRBD1 or TRBD2 (5 bases each). The CDR3 runs 15 residues. Trimming took off 2 bases at V and 0 bases at J, with 11 bases between the two ends. Germline CDR1 and CDR2: MDHEN and SYDVKM. CDR3 region: CASSLVRDHSYEQYF. DNA of the CDR3: TGTGCCAGCAGTTTAGTGAGGGACCACTCCTACGAGCAGTACTTC. Combining the CDR3 with reference TRBV28 and TRBJ2-7 gives the whole variable domain DVKVTQSSRYLVKRTGEKVFLECVQDMDHENMFWYRQDPGLGLRLIYFSYDVKMKEKGDIPEGYSVSREKKERFSLILESASTNQTSMYLCASSLVRDHSYEQYFGPGTRLTVT.

The chain couples TRBV2 to TRBJ2-5, with D hard to call. Trimming took 6 bases from V and 7 from J, leaving 6 bases between them. The CDR3 sequence is 10 residues long. Germline CDR1 and CDR2: SNHLY and FYNNEI. The CDR3 DNA is TGTGCCAGCAGCGGACCGACCCAGTACTTC. This encodes CASSGPTQYF.

The chain employs TRBV7-9 and TRBJ1-2; D is perhaps TRBD1 (5 bases). The CDR3 totals 15 residues. Trimming took off 4 bases at V and 5 bases at J, with 17 bases between the two ends. Germline CDR1 SEHNR, CDR2 FQNEAQ (reference sequence). For the CDR3, the DNA is TGTGCCAGCAGCTGGCCGGGGGGAAAGGGGTATGGCTACACCTTC. Translated: CASSWPGGKGYGYTF.

The chain carries TRBV5-4 and TRBJ2-6; perhaps TRBD1 as D (5 bases). Germline V gene lookup returns CDR1 SGHNT and CDR2 YYREEE (reference sequence). The CDR3 extends over 15 amino acids. V lost 3 bases to trimming and J lost 4 bases, with 11 bases between them. The CDR3 reads CASSSREQGANVLTF. DNA of the CDR3: TGTGCCAGCAGCTCCAGGGAACAAGGGGCCAACGTCCTGACTTTC.

This chain uses TRBV6-5 with TRBJ2-3, with no clear D. V lost 5 bases, J lost 2 bases, and 11 bases lay in between. Germline CDR1 reads MNHEY; CDR2 reads SVGAGI. The CDR3 length is 14 residues. The CDR3 here is CASSPLGFTDTQYF. CDR3 nucleotides: TGTGCCAGCAGTCCGCTAGGTTTCACAGATACGCAGTATTTT.

The chain carries TRBV7-2 and TRBJ2-7; 9 positions match TRBD2. The V gene end was trimmed by 4 bases and the J gene end by 5 bases; junction bases not matched to a gene: 9. Germline values: CDR1 SGHTA, CDR2 FQGNSA. The length of the CDR3 is 15 residues. For the CDR3, the DNA is TGTGCCAGCAGCTCATTTCTAGCGGGAATCGACGAGCAGTACTTC. Residues: CASSSFLAGIDEQYF. The complete variable domain, with remaining parts taken from reference TRBV7-2 and TRBJ2-7, reads GAGVSQSPSNKVTEKGKDVELRCDPISGHTALYWYRQSLGQGLEFLIYFQGNSAPDKSGLPSDRFSAERTGGSVSTLTIQRTQQEDSAVYLCASSSFLAGIDEQYFGPGTRLTVT.

The chain recombines TRBV4-3 with TRBJ1-5; D gene unclear. Germline values: CDR1 LGHNA, CDR2 YSLEER. The ends were cut back, 4 bases at V and 3 bases at J, with 10 bases in the middle. This CDR3 has 14 amino acids. The CDR3 DNA reads TGCGCCAGCAGCCGCACAGTTTCCAATCAGCCCCAGCATTTT. This gives the protein CASSRTVSNQPQHF.

The chain links TRBV7-8 to TRBJ1-1; D is ambiguous. Trimming pared 3 bases from V and 1 base from J, leaving 6 bases between. Germline CDR1 and CDR2: SGHVS and FQNEAQ. CDR3 length: 13 residues. This CDR3 reads CASSFAGNTEAFF. The CDR3 nucleotides read TGTGCCAGCAGCTTTGCGGGGAACACTGAAGCTTTCTTT. The full variable domain, its missing parts supplied by reference TRBV7-8 and TRBJ1-1, is GAGVSQSPRYKVAKRGQDVALRCDPISGHVSLFWYQQALGQGPEFLTYFQNEAQLDKSGLPSDRFFAERPEGSVSTLKIQRTQQEDSAVYLCASSFAGNTEAFFGQGTRLTVV.

J is TRBJ2-1 and V is TRBV27; D is possibly TRBD1 or TRBD2 (5 bases each). CDR1 and CDR2 from the germline V gene are MNHEY and SMNVEV (reference sequence). Trimming removed 11 bases at V and 9 bases at J, with 17 bases between. The CDR3 runs 12 residues. The CDR3 sequence is CASQGLAGEQFF. DNA for the CDR3: TGTGCCTCTCAGGGTCTAGCTGGTGAGCAGTTCTTC.

This chain joins TRBV19 and TRBJ2-2; 7 bases fit TRBD1. CDR1 LNHDA and CDR2 SQIVND come from the germline V gene (reference sequence). V lost 6 bases and J lost 1; bases outside the gene matches: 2. This CDR3 region has 14 residues. The CDR3 DNA sequence: TGTGCCAGTAGATGGACAGGGAACACCGGGGAGCTGTTTTTT. It is translated as CASRWTGNTGELFF. The full variable domain, its missing parts supplied by reference TRBV19 and TRBJ2-2, is DGGITQSPKYLFRKEGQNVTLSCEQNLNHDAMYWYRQDPGQGLRLIYYSQIVNDFQKGDIAEGYSVSREKKESFPLTVTSAQKNPTAFYLCASRWTGNTGELFFGEGSRLTVL.

The gene calls are TRBV5-1 and TRBJ1-3; D is possibly TRBD1 (5 bases). V gave up 2 bases and J gave up 0 bases, with 12 bases separating them. Germline loops: CDR1 SGHRS, CDR2 YFSETQ. The CDR3 runs 16 residues. The CDR3 coding sequence is TGCGCCAGCAGCTTCAACACAGGCCTCTCTGGAAACACCATATATTTT. This codes for CASSFNTGLSGNTIYF. Combining the CDR3 with reference TRBV5-1 and TRBJ1-3 gives the whole variable domain KAGVTQTPRYLIKTRGQQVTLSCSPISGHRSVSWYQQTPGQGLQFLFEYFSETQRNKGNFPGRFSGRQFSNSRSEMNVSTLELGDSALYLCASSFNTGLSGNTIYFGEGSWLTVV.

V and J are TRBV12-5 and TRBJ2-2, with 12 bases matching TRBD2. CDR3 size: 22 residues. After removal of 8 bases from V and 1 base from J, the junction contained 23 bases not matched to a gene. Per germline, CDR1 LGHNT and CDR2 FRNRAP. The chain's CDR3 is CASRGDRGFLAGGQRNTGELFF. The CDR3 DNA is TGTGCTAGTCGCGGGGACAGGGGTTTTCTAGCGGGAGGGCAAAGGAACACCGGGGAGCTGTTTTTT.

The CDR3 is CASSLDKNIQYF. CDR3 bases: TGTGCCAGCAGCTTGGACAAAAACATTCAGTACTTC. The rearrangement links TRBV5-4 to TRBJ2-4, with no clear D. V was clipped by 0 bases and J by 3 bases, with 1 base between them. There are 12 residues in the CDR3. The germline V gene encodes CDR1 SGHNT and CDR2 YYREEE (reference sequence).

The chain links TRBV28 to TRBJ2-7; the match to TRBD1 covers 7 bases. V lost 8 bases to trimming and J lost 0 bases; unmatched junction nucleotides: 4. Per germline, CDR1 MDHEN and CDR2 SYDVKM. The CDR3 runs to 13 residues. CDR3 nucleotide sequence: TGTGCCAGCCAGGACAGGCTCTCCTACGAGCAGTACTTC. Its translation is CASQDRLSYEQYF.

This rearrangement joins TRBV5-6 to TRBJ2-5; 8 bases align to TRBD1. Germline CDR1 and CDR2: SGHDT and YYEEEE. The CDR3 runs to 16 residues. Trimming removed 0 bases from V and 0 bases from J; junction bases left unmatched: 4. CDR3 protein: CASSLESGGHQETQYF. CDR3 DNA: TGTGCCAGCAGCTTGGAGTCAGGGGGCCACCAAGAGACCCAGTACTTC.

The chain joins TRBV6-6 to TRBJ1-3; D gene uncertain. CDR1 is MNHNY, CDR2 SVGAGI, per germline (reference sequence). This CDR3 comprises 14 residues. Trimming took 6 bases from V and 0 from J, leaving 9 bases between them. CDR3 bases: TGTGCCAGCAGGCAACCAAGCTCTGGAAACACCATATATTTT. It specifies CASRQPSSGNTIYF.

This chain joins TRBV19 and TRBJ1-1, with D perhaps matching TRBD1 (6 bases). The CDR3 runs to 15 residues. The germline CDR1 and CDR2 sequences are LNHDA and SQIVND (reference sequence). V gave up 3 bases and J gave up 5 bases, with 16 bases separating them. The CDR3 spells CASSMVQGFWTEAFF. The CDR3 coding sequence is TGTGCCAGTAGTATGGTACAGGGATTTTGGACTGAAGCTTTCTTT.